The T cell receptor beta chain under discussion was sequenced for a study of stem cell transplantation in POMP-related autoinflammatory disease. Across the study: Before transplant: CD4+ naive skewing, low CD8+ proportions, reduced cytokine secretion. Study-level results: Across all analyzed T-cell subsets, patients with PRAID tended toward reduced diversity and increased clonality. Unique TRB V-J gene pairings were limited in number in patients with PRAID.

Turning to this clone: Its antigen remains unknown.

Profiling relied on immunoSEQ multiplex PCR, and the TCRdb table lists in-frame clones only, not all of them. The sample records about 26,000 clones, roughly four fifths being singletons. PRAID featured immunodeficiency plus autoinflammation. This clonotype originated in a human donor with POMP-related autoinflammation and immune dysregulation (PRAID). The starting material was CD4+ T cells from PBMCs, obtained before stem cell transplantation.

The CDR3 DNA is TGCGCCAGCAGCAGAGAGGGGCCTAGCGGGGCTCTAGGGTTCTTC. Translated, it gives CASSREGPSGALGFF. The rearrangement uses TRBV5-1 and TRBJ2-1; the match to TRBD2 covers 9 bases. Germline CDR1 SGHRS, CDR2 YFSETQ. CDR3 length: 15 amino acids. V was clipped by 4 bases and J by 15 bases; unmatched bases: 17.